The 2 T cell receptor beta chains below come from one sample, sequenced in a study of blood T cells in healthy people across ages. PCR was performed a second time for roughly 7 to 12 cycles using a sample-barcoded 5' primer and a J-beta primer mix. In TCRdb, the 5' RACE reads were re-called with MiXCR into one record per CDR3 protein. The data hold more than 750,000 distinct CDR3 sequences, with around 29% observed a single time. The same specimen was also included in a second study, on T cells of mothers and their children.

The sample comprised blood. All receptors come from a woman between 40 and 50 years old in good health.

This clonotype was recorded many times. The junction shows a germline mismatch at one end, possibly a read error. This chain links TRBV7-7 with TRBJ2-5; tentative D call: TRBD1 (5 bases). The germline gives CDR1 SSHAT, CDR2 FNYEAQ (reference sequence). This CDR3 region has 13 residues. The CDR3 loop reads CASSLAGLETQYF. CDR3 coding DNA: TGTGCTAGCAGCTTAGCAGGGTTGGAGACCCAGTACTTC. The complete variable domain, with remaining parts taken from reference TRBV7-7 and TRBJ2-5, reads GAGVSQSPRYKVTKRGQDVTLRCDPISSHATLYWYQQALGQGPEFLTYFNYEAQPDKSGLPSDRFSAERPEGSISTLTIQRTEQRDSAMYRCASSLAGLETQYFGPGTRLLVL.

This clonotype was seen more than once but under ten times. This chain connects TRBV3-1 to TRBJ2-1; no reliable D call. The CDR3 consists of 13 residues. The germline V gene encodes CDR1 LGHDT and CDR2 YNNKEL (reference sequence). Between the trimmed V and J ends, which lost 4 bases and 7 bases, there was a span of 11 bases. DNA of the CDR3: TGTGCCAGCAGCCCGTTGGACGGGAATGAGCAGTTCTTC. Encoded protein: CASSPLDGNEQFF.